This T cell receptor beta chain comes out of a study of blood T cell repertoires in COVID-19. Only in-frame clones appear in the TCRdb table, and some are missing; sequencing was by immunoSEQ multiplex PCR. The sample records roughly 300,000 clones, 85% to 90% being singletons. V lost 5 bases and J lost 0; bases outside the gene matches: 4. Per the germline V gene, CDR1 is LNHDA and CDR2 is SQIVND (reference sequence). This CDR3 is built from 15 residues. The clonotype comes from a woman younger than 35 who had recovered from COVID-19. Input material: PBMCs or T cells enriched from blood (not recorded which). The V gene is TRBV19, the J gene TRBJ1-3; TRBD1 matches at 7 bases. The DNA of the CDR3 is TGTGCCAGTAGTGCTACAGGGGCCTCTGGAAACACCATATATTTT. This sequence encodes CASSATGASGNTIYF.